Sequencing of this TCR beta chain was carried out in a study of cytomegalovirus exposure and HLA in healthy donors. General study points: Immune exposure was documented only through CMV serostatus. CMV antigen specificity was confirmed in vitro for three CMV-associated chains.

The CDR3 contains 12 residues. V dropped 3 bases and J dropped 5 bases, with 4 bases sitting between them. Germline V gene lookup returns CDR1 MNHEY and CDR2 SMNVEV (reference sequence). A note on this clone: Its antigen is currently unknown.

In the PCR, 60 Vbeta and 13 Jbeta primers were used. The table came from immunoSEQ multiplex PCR; TCRdb's copy has only in-frame clones and leaves some out. The repertoire holds tens of thousands of clones, with approximately 92% as singletons. This sequence joins TRBV27 and TRBJ2-2; no clear D gene. The TCR was taken from a woman aged 25-40 years in good health and CMV-seropositive. What was sequenced was PBMCs. Written as DNA, the CDR3 is TGTGCCAGCAGTTTTAGAACCGGGGAGCTGTTTTTT. Protein: CASSFRTGELFF.